Listed below are T cell receptor beta chains from one sample, sequenced in a study of blood T cells in healthy people across ages. Via MiXCR, TCRdb re-called the 5' RACE reads, giving one row per CDR3 protein. The sample lists around 1,600,000 distinct CDR3 sequences; approximately 39% were seen once. The specimen was blood. Receptors were obtained from a woman aged 18-29 years in good health. Both conserved end residues are part of each CDR3. Each record gives: V gene, CDR3 length, J gene, CDR3 protein.

>TRBV10-3|15|TRBJ2-1
CAISDWSSGGNEQFF
>TRBV27|15|TRBJ2-1
CASSLRRSSYNEQFF
>TRBV7-2|13|TRBJ1-1
CASRRTGTTEAFF
>TRBV6-1|11|TRBJ2-1
CATDGGSEQFF
>TRBV2|16|TRBJ2-7
CASIDKLGRSTYEQYF
>TRBV27|12|TRBJ2-2
CASSLWAGELFF
>TRBV20-1|12|TRBJ2-2
CSARAPGGELFF
>TRBV4-2|13|TRBJ1-5
CASSQDEHQPQHF
>TRBV29-1|19|TRBJ2-1
CSVELGLAGDTFSYNEQFF
>TRBV7-2|15|TRBJ1-1
CASTLLGVLNTEAFF
>TRBV12-3/TRBV12-4|11|TRBJ1-3
CASSLEGSIYF
>TRBV7-9|11|.
CASMQGDEQYF
>TRBV7-2|14|TRBJ2-1
CASSFRVPSNEQFF
>TRBV12-3/TRBV12-4|15|TRBJ2-3
CASSTTQVSTDTQYF
>TRBV24-1|14|TRBJ1-2
CATSDLSRDYGYTF
>TRBV6-6|16|TRBJ2-1
CASSYSSRGFYNEQFF
>TRBV7-2|17|TRBJ2-3
CASSLTPGQYKADTQYF
>TRBV20-1|15|TRBJ1-2
CSATPDRVKNYGYTF
>TRBV4-2|15|TRBJ2-3
CASSQDATGTDTQYF
>TRBV27|14|TRBJ1-1
CASSLQDLNTEAFF
>TRBV30|14|TRBJ1-5
CAWSVLRRDQPQHF
>TRBV5-1|15|TRBJ2-7
CASSLHRDSGNEQYF
>TRBV28|15|TRBJ2-7
CASSPRRGPAYEQYF
>TRBV20-1|14|TRBJ2-1
CSAPLRQGGNEQFF
>TRBV3-1|18|TRBJ2-1
CASSQEDRGLRAYNEQFF